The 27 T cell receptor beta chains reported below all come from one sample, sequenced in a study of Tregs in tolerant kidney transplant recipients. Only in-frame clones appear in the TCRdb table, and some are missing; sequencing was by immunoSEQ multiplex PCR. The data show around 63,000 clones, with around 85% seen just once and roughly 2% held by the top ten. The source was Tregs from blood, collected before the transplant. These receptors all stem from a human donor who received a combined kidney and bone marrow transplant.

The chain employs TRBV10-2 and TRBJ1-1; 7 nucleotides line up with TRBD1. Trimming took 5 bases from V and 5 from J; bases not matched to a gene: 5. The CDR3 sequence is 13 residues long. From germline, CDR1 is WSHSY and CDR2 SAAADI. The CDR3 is CASSRQGGTEAFF. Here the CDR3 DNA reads TGCGCCAGCAGTCGACAGGGAGGTACTGAAGCTTTCTTT.

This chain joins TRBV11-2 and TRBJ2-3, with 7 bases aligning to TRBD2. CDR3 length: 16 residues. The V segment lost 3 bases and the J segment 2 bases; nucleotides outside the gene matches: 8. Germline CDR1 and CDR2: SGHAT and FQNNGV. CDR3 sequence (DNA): TGTGCCAGCAGCTTTTTAAAGGGACTACTCACAGATACGCAGTATTTT. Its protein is CASSFLKGLLTDTQYF. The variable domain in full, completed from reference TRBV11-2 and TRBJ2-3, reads EAGVAQSPRYKIIEKRQSVAFWCNPISGHATLYWYQQILGQGPKLLIQFQNNGVVDDSQLPKDRFSAERLKGVDSTLKIQPAKLEDSAVYLCASSFLKGLLTDTQYFGPGTRLTVL.

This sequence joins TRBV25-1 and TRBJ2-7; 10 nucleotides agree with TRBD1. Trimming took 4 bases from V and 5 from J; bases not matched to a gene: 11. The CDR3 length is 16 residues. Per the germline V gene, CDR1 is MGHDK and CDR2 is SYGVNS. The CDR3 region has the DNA TGTGCCAGCAGTGTTTCCCGTGGGACAGGGGTCCACGAGCAGTACTTC. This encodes CASSVSRGTGVHEQYF.

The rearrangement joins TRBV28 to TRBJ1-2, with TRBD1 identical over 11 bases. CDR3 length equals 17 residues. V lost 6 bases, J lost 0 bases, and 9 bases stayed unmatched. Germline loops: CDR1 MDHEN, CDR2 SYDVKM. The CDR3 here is CASSWGTGGYSNYGYTF. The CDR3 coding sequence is TGTGCCAGCAGCTGGGGGACAGGGGGATACTCTAACTATGGCTACACCTTC.

CDR3 bases: TGTGCCAGCAGCTCCCTCTCCGGGGGCACCGGGGAGCTGTTTTTT. This translates into CASSSLSGGTGELFF. This chain connects TRBV6-5 to TRBJ2-2; TRBD2 is a possible D gene (6 bases). The germline V gene has CDR1 MNHEY and CDR2 SVGAGI. Trimming took off 6 bases at V and 4 bases at J, with 15 bases between the two ends. This CDR3 is built from 15 residues.

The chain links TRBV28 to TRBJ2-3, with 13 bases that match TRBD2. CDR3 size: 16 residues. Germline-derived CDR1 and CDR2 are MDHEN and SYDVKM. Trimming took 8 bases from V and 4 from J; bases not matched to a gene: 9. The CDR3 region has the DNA TGTGCCAGCGAAGGTGGGACTAGCGGGAATGCAGATACGCAGTATTTT. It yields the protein CASEGGTSGNADTQYF.

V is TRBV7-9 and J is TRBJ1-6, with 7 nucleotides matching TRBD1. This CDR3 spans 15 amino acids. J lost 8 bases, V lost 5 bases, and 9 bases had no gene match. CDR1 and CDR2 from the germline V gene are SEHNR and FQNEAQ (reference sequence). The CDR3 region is CASSPTRGGDSPLHF. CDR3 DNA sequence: TGTGCCAGCAGCCCCACCAGGGGGGGAGATTCACCCCTCCACTTT.

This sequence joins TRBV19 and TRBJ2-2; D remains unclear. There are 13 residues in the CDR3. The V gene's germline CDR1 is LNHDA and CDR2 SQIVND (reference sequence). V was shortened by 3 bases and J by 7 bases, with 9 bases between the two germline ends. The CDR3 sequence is CASSIWVYGELFF. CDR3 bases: TGTGCCAGTAGTATTTGGGTTTACGGGGAGCTGTTTTTT.

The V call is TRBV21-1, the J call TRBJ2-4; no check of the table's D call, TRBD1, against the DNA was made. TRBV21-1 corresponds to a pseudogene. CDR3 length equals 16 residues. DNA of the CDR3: TGTGCCAGCAGCTGTAGGGCTCAAAGGGGCAAAAACATTCAGTACTTC. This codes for CASSCRAQRGKNIQYF.

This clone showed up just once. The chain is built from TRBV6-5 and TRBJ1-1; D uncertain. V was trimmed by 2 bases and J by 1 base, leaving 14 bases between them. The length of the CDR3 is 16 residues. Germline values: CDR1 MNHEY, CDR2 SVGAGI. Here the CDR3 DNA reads TGTGCCAGCAGTTACCTTAGTGTGGGTTCGAACACTGAAGCTTTCTTT. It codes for CASSYLSVGSNTEAFF.

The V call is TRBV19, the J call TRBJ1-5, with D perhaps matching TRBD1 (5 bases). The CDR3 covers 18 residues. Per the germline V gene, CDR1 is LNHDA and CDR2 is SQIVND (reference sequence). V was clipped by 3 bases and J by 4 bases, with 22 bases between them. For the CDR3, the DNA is TGTGCCAGTAGTATGTATAGGGCAGCCTCAGGGAATAATCAGCCCCAGCATTTT. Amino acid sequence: CASSMYRAASGNNQPQHF.

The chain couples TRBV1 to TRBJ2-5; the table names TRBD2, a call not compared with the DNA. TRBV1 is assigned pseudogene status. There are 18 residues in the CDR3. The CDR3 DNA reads TGCACCAGCAGCCAAGATAAGCCCCGACTAGCGGGGGGAGAGACCCAGTACTTC. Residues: CTSSQDKPRLAGGETQYF.

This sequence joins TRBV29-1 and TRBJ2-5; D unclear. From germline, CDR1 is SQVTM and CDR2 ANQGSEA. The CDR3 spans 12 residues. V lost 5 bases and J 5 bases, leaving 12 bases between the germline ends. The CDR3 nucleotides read TGCAGCGTTTTCCCGCCAACGGAGACCCAGTACTTC. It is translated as CSVFPPTETQYF. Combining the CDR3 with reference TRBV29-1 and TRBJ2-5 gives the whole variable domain SAVISQKPSRDICQRGTSLTIQCQVDSQVTMMFWYRQQPGQSLTLIATANQGSEATYESGFVIDKFPISRPNLTFSTLTVSNMSPEDSSIYLCSVFPPTETQYFGPGTRLLVL.

For the CDR3, the DNA is TGTGCCAGCACAGGGGGGCAAGATACGCAGTATTTT. It encodes CASTGGQDTQYF. The chain recombines TRBV6-1 with TRBJ2-3; D is perhaps TRBD1 (7 bases). Germline V CDR1 and CDR2: MNHNS, SASEGT. Trimming stripped 7 bases from V and 5 bases from J, with 10 bases between. This CDR3 spans 12 amino acids.

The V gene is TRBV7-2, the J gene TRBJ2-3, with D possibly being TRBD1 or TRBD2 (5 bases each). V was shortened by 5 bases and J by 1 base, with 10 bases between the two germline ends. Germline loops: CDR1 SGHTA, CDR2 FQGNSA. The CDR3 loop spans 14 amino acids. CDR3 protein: CASSLLGGTDTQYF. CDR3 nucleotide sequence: TGTGCCAGCAGCCTCCTGGGGGGCACAGATACGCAGTATTTT.

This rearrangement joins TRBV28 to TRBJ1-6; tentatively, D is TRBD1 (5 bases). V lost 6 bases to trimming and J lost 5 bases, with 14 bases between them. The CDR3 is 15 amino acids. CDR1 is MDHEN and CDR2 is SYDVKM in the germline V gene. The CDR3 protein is CASSITGHDNSPLHF. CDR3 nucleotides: TGTGCCAGCAGCATAACCGGACACGATAATTCACCCCTCCACTTT.

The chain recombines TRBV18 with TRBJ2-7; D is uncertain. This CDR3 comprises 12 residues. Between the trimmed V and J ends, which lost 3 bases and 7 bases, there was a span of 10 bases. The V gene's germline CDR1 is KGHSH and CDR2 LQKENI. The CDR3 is CASSPDNLEQYF. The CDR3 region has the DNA TGTGCCAGCTCACCTGATAACTTGGAGCAGTACTTC.

This CDR3 is CASSLGRGMGNTIYF. As DNA, the CDR3 is TGTGCCAGCAGCTTGGGCAGGGGAATGGGAAACACCATATATTTT. The chain couples TRBV11-2 to TRBJ1-3, with a possible D match to TRBD1 (6 bases). Germline assignment: CDR1 SGHAT and CDR2 FQNNGV. This CDR3 spans 15 amino acids. Trimming pared 3 bases from V and 4 bases from J, leaving 13 bases between.

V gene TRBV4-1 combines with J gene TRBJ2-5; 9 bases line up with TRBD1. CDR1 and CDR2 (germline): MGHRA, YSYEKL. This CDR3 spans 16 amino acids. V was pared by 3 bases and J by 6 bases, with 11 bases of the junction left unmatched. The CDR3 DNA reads TGCGCCAGCAGCCAGACCGGGACAGGGCGTAGGAAGACCCAGTACTTC. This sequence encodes CASSQTGTGRRKTQYF.

The CDR3 sequence: CASSLLRGTEAFF. CDR3 bases: TGTGCCAGCAGCTTATTAAGGGGCACTGAAGCTTTCTTT. V and J are TRBV7-7 and TRBJ1-1; tentatively, D is TRBD1 (5 bases). The ends were cut back, 2 bases at V and 4 bases at J, with 8 bases in the middle. CDR3 length: 13 residues. Looked up from germline, CDR1 is SSHAT and CDR2 is FNYEAQ (reference sequence).

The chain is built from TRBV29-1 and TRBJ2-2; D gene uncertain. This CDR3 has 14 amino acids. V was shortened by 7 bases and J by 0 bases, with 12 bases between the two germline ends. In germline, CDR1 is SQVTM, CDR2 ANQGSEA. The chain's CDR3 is CSARLFTNTGELFF. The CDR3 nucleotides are TGCAGCGCCCGCCTATTCACGAACACCGGGGAGCTGTTTTTT.

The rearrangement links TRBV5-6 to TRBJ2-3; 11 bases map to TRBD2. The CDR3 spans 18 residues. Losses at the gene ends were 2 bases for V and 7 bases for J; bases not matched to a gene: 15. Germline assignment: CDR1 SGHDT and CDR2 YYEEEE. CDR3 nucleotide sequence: TGTGCCAGCAGCTTTGAACTAGCGGGAGTTTCAGGGCTCCATACGCAGTATTTT. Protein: CASSFELAGVSGLHTQYF.

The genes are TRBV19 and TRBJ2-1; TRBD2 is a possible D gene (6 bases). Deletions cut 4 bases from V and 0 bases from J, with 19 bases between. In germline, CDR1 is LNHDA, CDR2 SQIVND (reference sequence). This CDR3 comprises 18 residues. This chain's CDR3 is CASSNEGLTHSSYNEQFF. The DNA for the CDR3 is TGTGCCAGTAGTAATGAGGGACTTACCCACAGCTCCTACAATGAGCAGTTCTTC. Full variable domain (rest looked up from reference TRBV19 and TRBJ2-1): DGGITQSPKYLFRKEGQNVTLSCEQNLNHDAMYWYRQDPGQGLRLIYYSQIVNDFQKGDIAEGYSVSREKKESFPLTVTSAQKNPTAFYLCASSNEGLTHSSYNEQFFGPGTRLTVL.

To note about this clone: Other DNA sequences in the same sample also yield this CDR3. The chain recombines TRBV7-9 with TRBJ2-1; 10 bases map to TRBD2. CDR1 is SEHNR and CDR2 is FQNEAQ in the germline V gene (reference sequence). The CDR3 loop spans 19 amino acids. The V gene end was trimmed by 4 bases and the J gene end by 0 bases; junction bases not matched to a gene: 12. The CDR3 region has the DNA TGTGCCAGCAGCTCCTTGTCCGGTGCTAGCGGGAGCTCCTACAATGAGCAGTTCTTC. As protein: CASSSLSGASGSSYNEQFF. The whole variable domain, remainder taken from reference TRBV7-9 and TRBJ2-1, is DTGVSQNPRHKITKRGQNVTFRCDPISEHNRLYWYRQTLGQGPEFLTYFQNEAQLEKSRLLSDRFSAERPKGSFSTLEIQRTEQGDSAMYLCASSSLSGASGSSYNEQFFGPGTRLTVL.

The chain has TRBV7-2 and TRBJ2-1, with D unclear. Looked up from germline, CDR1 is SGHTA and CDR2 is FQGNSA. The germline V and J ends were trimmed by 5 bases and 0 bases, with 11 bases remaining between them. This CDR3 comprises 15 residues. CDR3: CASSPTKTSYNEQFF. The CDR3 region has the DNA TGTGCCAGCAGCCCGACAAAGACCTCCTACAATGAGCAGTTCTTC.

The CDR3 DNA reads TGTGCCAGCAGCTTAGATGGGGGGACCAAAAACATTCAGTACTTC. Translated: CASSLDGGTKNIQYF. The V call is TRBV7-8, the J call TRBJ2-4, with D possibly being TRBD2 (6 bases). V lost 1 base, J lost 2 bases, and 9 bases lay in between. The CDR3 length is 15 residues. Germline V CDR1 and CDR2: SGHVS, FQNEAQ. The full variable domain, in which reference TRBV7-8 and TRBJ2-4 provide the parts outside the CDR3, is GAGVSQSPRYKVAKRGQDVALRCDPISGHVSLFWYQQALGQGPEFLTYFQNEAQLDKSGLPSDRFFAERPEGSVSTLKIQRTQQEDSAVYLCASSLDGGTKNIQYFGAGTRLSVL.

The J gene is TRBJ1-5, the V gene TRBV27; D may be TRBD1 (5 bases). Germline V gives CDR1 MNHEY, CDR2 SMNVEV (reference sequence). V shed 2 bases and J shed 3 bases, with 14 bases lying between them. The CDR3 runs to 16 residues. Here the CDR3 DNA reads TGTGCCAGCAGTTTAGGGGCACGAGGGGTCAATCAGCCCCAGCATTTT. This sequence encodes CASSLGARGVNQPQHF.